A selection of T cell receptor beta chains follows, all from one sample in a study of identical twins. TCRdb redid the calling of the 5' RACE reads with MiXCR, one entry per CDR3 protein. The sample lists some 730,000 distinct CDR3 sequences; 18% were seen once. In addition, the sample was reused for a study of T cells expressing NK-cell markers.

Sequencing was carried out using PBMCs. These receptors were obtained from a woman younger than 35 in good health. CDR3s include the opening cysteine and the closing phenylalanine or tryptophan. D genes are given only for firm matches. Clone size is stated in some rows and not others, as once, few, many or a class when expanded.

. TRBJ1-3 . TRBV9 CASSVSAVRSGNTIYF TGTGCCAGCAGCGTATCCGCAGTCCGCTCTGGAAACACCATATATTTT
TRBD1 TRBJ1-2 . TRBV12-3/TRBV12-4 CASRPGQDFLGYTF TGTGCCAGCAGGCCCGGACAGGATTTTTTAGGCTACACCTTC
TRBD1 TRBJ2-6 . TRBV5-1 CASSLAGTGGVILTF TGCGCCAGCAGCTTGGCCGGGACAGGGGGCGTGATCCTGACTTTC
. TRBJ1-2 few TRBV4-3 CASSLGILYGYTF TGCGCCAGCAGCCTAGGGATCCTCTATGGCTACACCTTC
TRBD1 TRBJ2-5 few TRBV5-1 CASGQGVQETQYF TGCGCCAGTGGCCAGGGGGTTCAAGAGACCCAGTACTTC
. TRBJ2-7 . TRBV20-1 CSARDRRAGPNEQYF TGCAGTGCTAGAGATCGAAGGGCGGGGCCTAACGAGCAGTACTTC
TRBD1 TRBJ1-5 few TRBV29-1 CSVGDRDQPQHF TGCAGCGTTGGGGACAGGGATCAGCCCCAGCATTTT
TRBD1 TRBJ1-6 few TRBV5-1 CASRPGGYNSPLHF TGCGCCAGCAGACCAGGGGGATATAATTCACCCCTCCACTTT
. TRBJ2-2 few TRBV3-1 CASSPLKGGNTGELFF TGTGCCAGCAGTCCCCTCAAGGGGGGGAACACCGGGGAGCTGTTTTTT
. TRBJ2-7 few TRBV3-1 CASSRVQGVNEQYF TGTGCCAGCAGCCGGGTTCAAGGGGTCAACGAGCAGTACTTC
. TRBJ1-2 . TRBV27 CASSLNPGYGYTF TGTGCCAGCAGTTTAAATCCAGGGTATGGCTACACCTTC
TRBD1 TRBJ2-2 few TRBV5-1 CASNSFAGGTGELFF TGCGCCAGCAATAGTTTCGCAGGGGGCACCGGGGAGCTGTTTTTT
. TRBJ1-1 . TRBV12-3/TRBV12-4 CASIPWERTEAFF TGTGCCAGCATCCCTTGGGAACGCACTGAAGCTTTCTTT
TRBD2 TRBJ2-7 few TRBV20-1 CSASTPSGSSHEQYF TGCAGTGCTTCCACCCCTAGCGGGAGTTCCCACGAGCAGTACTTC
. TRBJ1-4 . TRBV2 CASKSEGYYEKLFF TGTGCCAGCAAGTCCGAGGGTTACTATGAAAAACTGTTTTTT
. TRBJ2-3 few TRBV20-1 CSARSRTRTDTQYF TGCAGTGCTAGAAGTAGGACACGCACAGATACGCAGTATTTT
. TRBJ2-5 . TRBV5-1 CASSRGEIQETQYF TGCGCCAGCAGCCGGGGAGAAATCCAAGAGACCCAGTACTTC
. TRBJ2-7 . TRBV10-3 CATKRSADPYEQYF TGTGCCACCAAAAGGTCGGCAGATCCCTACGAGCAGTACTTC
TRBD2 TRBJ2-1 few TRBV7-2 CASQSEAGATYNEQFF TGTGCCAGCCAATCAGAAGCGGGGGCCACCTACAATGAGCAGTTCTTC
. TRBJ2-1 . TRBV27 CASSFSRVGINEQFF TGTGCCAGCAGTTTTTCCCGGGTAGGGATCAATGAGCAGTTCTTC
TRBD1 TRBJ2-1 . TRBV20-1 CSAPSGQGAGRQFF TGCAGTGCTCCCTCGGGACAGGGGGCCGGCAGGCAGTTCTTC
. TRBJ2-5 once TRBV7-8 CASSTQDQDSWETQYF TGTGCCAGCAGCACCCAGGACCAAGATTCGTGGGAGACCCAGTACTTC
TRBD1 TRBJ1-2 . TRBV3-1 CASSQSPNRGYGYTF TGTGCCAGCAGCCAGTCTCCAAACAGGGGGTACGGCTACACCTTC
TRBD1 TRBJ2-6 . TRBV12-3/TRBV12-4 CASNERGTGRANVLTF TGTGCCAGCAACGAACGGGGGACAGGGAGGGCCAACGTCCTGACTTTC
. TRBJ1-5 many TRBV3-1 CASSQLGVGNQPQHF TGTGCCAGCAGCCAACTGGGGGTGGGCAATCAGCCCCAGCATTTT
. TRBJ1-1 few TRBV9 CASSAHAYSAEAFF TGTGCCAGCAGCGCGCACGCCTACAGCGCAGAAGCTTTCTTT
. TRBJ2-1 . TRBV5-1 CASCWTGGNEQFF TGCGCCAGCTGCTGGACGGGCGGCAATGAGCAGTTCTTC
TRBD2 TRBJ2-3 few TRBV7-6 CASSRGGRGTDTQYF TGTGCCAGCAGCCGCGGCGGGAGGGGGACAGATACGCAGTATTTT
. TRBJ2-1 . TRBV11-2 CASSFTSGFDEQFF TGTGCCAGCAGCTTTACCTCGGGATTCGATGAGCAGTTCTTC
. TRBJ2-5 few TRBV18 CASSPLGQQYF TGTGCCAGCTCACCACTAGGACAGCAGTACTTC
TRBD2 TRBJ2-1 many TRBV24-1 CATSPGTSGRNEQFF TGTGCCACCAGCCCGGGGACTAGCGGGAGAAATGAGCAGTTCTTC
. TRBJ2-1 many TRBV12-3/TRBV12-4 CASSLGSDNEQFF TGTGCCAGCAGTTTAGGTAGTGACAATGAGCAGTTCTTC
. TRBJ2-3 few TRBV5-1 CASSLQQGYTDTQYF TGCGCCAGCAGCTTACAACAGGGATACACAGATACGCAGTATTTT
TRBD1 TRBJ2-1 . TRBV10-1 CASSERQGFDEQFF TGCGCCAGCAGTGAGAGACAGGGTTTCGATGAGCAGTTCTTC
TRBD2 TRBJ2-7 . TRBV7-9 CASSLSSSGKYEQYF TGTGCCAGCAGCTTAAGTTCTAGCGGGAAATACGAGCAGTACTTC
TRBD2 TRBJ2-7 . TRBV12-3/TRBV12-4 CASTPSGTLHEQYF TGTGCCAGCACCCCTAGCGGGACCCTCCACGAGCAGTACTTC
TRBD2 TRBJ2-1 . TRBV11-1 CASSFAGLAGGYHNEQFF TGTGCCAGCAGCTTTGCCGGACTGGCGGGGGGGTATCACAATGAGCAGTTCTTC
TRBD2 TRBJ2-7 many TRBV20-1 CSAPSGTLYEQYF TGCAGTGCCCCTAGCGGGACCCTATACGAGCAGTACTTC
TRBD2 TRBJ2-1 . TRBV11-1 CASSLRGLAPFSYNEQFF TGTGCCAGCAGCTTAAGGGGACTAGCGCCATTCTCCTACAATGAGCAGTTCTTC
. TRBJ2-7 . TRBV12-3/TRBV12-4 CASSRTDDYEQYF TGTGCCAGCAGTCGGACAGACGACTACGAGCAGTACTTC
TRBD1 TRBJ2-3 . TRBV5-1 CASSLRTGDTQYF TGCGCCAGCAGCCTTCGGACAGGGGATACGCAGTATTTT
. TRBJ2-5 . TRBV9 CASSVAPGTQETQYF TGTGCCAGCAGCGTAGCCCCAGGAACCCAAGAGACCCAGTACTTC